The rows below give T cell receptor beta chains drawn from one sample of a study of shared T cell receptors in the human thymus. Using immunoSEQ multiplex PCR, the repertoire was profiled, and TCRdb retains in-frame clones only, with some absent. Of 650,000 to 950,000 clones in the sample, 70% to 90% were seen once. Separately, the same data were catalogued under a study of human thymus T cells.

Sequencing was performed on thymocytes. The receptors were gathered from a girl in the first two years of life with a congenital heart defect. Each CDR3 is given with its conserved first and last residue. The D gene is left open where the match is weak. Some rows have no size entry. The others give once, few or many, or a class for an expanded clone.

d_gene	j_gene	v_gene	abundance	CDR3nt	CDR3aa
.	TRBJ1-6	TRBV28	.	TGTGCCAGCACCTCAGTAGGGGGTCTTCTTTATAATTCACCCCTCCACTTT	CASTSVGGLLYNSPLHF
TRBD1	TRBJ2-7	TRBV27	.	TGTGCCAGCAGCCTTCCACGCCCCGGGACAGGGGGCCCGGAGATCTACGAGCAGTACTTC	CASSLPRPGTGGPEIYEQYF
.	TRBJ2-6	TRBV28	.	TGTGCCAGCAGGGAAACAGGCTCTGGGGCCAACGTCCTGACTTTC	CASRETGSGANVLTF
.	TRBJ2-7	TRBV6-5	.	TGTGCCAGCAGTTACCGGGGATACGAGCAGTACTTC	CASSYRGYEQYF
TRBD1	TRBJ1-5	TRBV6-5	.	TGTGCCAGCAGGACCGGGACAGGAAATCAGCCCCAGCATTTT	CASRTGTGNQPQHF
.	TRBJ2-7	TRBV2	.	TGTGCCAGCAGTGAAGGAACAGGGAGGGATGAGCAGTACTTC	CASSEGTGRDEQYF
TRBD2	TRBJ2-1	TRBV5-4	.	TGTGCCAGCAGCCCCCCGGGACTAGCCCGCGGCGTACCCTCCTACAATGAGCAGTTCTTC	CASSPPGLARGVPSYNEQFF
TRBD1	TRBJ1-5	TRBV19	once	TGTGCCAGTAGTACCAGAATCCGGACCGAAGACAGGGCACGCCAGCCCCAGCATTTT	CASSTRIRTEDRARQPQHF
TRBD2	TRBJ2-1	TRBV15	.	TGTGCCACCAGCAGAGATAGTTGCCTAGCGGGGGTGAATAATTACAATGAGCAGTTCTTC	CATSRDSCLAGVNNYNEQFF
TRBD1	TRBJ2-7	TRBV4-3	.	TGCGCCAGCAGCCAAGGCGGACAGGGGCGGGAGCAGTACTTC	CASSQGGQGREQYF
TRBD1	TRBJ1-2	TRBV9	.	TGTGCCAGCAGCGTAGGGACAGGGGGCATCTATGGCTACACCTTC	CASSVGTGGIYGYTF
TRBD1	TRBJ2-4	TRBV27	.	TGTGCCAGCAGTTCCTTCTCCGGGACAGGGGGATCAGCCAAAAACATTCAGTACTTC	CASSSFSGTGGSAKNIQYF
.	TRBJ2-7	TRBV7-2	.	TGTGCCAGCAGCTTCCTCGGGGGTTTGGAGCAGTACTTC	CASSFLGGLEQYF
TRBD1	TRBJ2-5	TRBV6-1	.	TGTGCCAGCAGTGAAGGGACAGGGGGCCAAGAGACCCAGTACTTC	CASSEGTGGQETQYF